Shown below are 23 T cell receptor beta chains from a single sample sequenced in a study of blood T cell repertoires in COVID-19. Produced via immunoSEQ multiplex PCR; TCRdb's table is partial and in-frame only. The table shows 130,000 to 150,000 clones, with approximately 85% occurring only once. Sequencing used peripheral blood. Receptor source: a woman between 55 and 75 years old with COVID-19, enrolled during active disease.

This clone was seen a single time. The chain links TRBV7-8 to TRBJ2-3, with 12 bases aligning to TRBD2. The CDR3 covers 17 residues. Germline lookup yields CDR1 SGHVS and CDR2 FQNEAQ. After removal of 3 bases from V and 1 base from J, the junction contained 5 bases not matched to a gene. The CDR3 nucleotides read TGTGCCAGCAGCTTCCGACTAGCGGGGGAACGCACAGATACGCAGTATTTT. Translated, it gives CASSFRLAGERTDTQYF.

This CDR3 reads CASRNPYRGPEAFF. Here the CDR3 DNA reads TGTGCCAGCAGGAACCCTTACAGGGGTCCTGAAGCTTTCTTT. This chain uses TRBV2 with TRBJ1-1, with 7 bases that match TRBD1. Germline-derived CDR1 and CDR2 are SNHLY and FYNNEI. The CDR3 consists of 14 residues. Trimming took 6 bases from V and 6 from J; bases not matched to a gene: 10.

The chain recombines TRBV5-1 with TRBJ2-2, with a tentative D call TRBD1 (6 bases). Trimming removed 4 bases at V and 5 bases at J, with 12 bases between. This CDR3 contains 14 residues. Germline-derived CDR1 and CDR2 are SGHRS and YFSETQ. Here the CDR3 DNA reads TGCGCCAGCAGCGAGGGGGTCGATACCGGGGAGCTGTTTTTT. Its translation: CASSEGVDTGELFF.

The CDR3, as DNA: TGTGCCACCAGCAGATTTCCCACAGGTTTCGATACGCAGTATTTT. Protein product: CATSRFPTGFDTQYF. The chain has TRBV15 and TRBJ2-3; perhaps TRBD1 as D (5 bases). The germline V gene encodes CDR1 LNHNV and CDR2 YYDKDF (reference sequence). V dropped 2 bases and J dropped 6 bases, with 15 bases sitting between them. This CDR3 contains 15 residues.

As concerns this clone: The sample carries other DNA sequences with the same CDR3. This chain links TRBV10-3 with TRBJ2-7, with 11 bases that match TRBD1. V dropped 10 bases and J dropped 2; count of bases not matched to a gene: 1. The germline gives CDR1 ENHRY, CDR2 SYGVKD. The CDR3 has 12 residues. The CDR3 coding sequence is TGTGCCACGGGACAGGGGGCCTACGAGCAGTACTTC. This codes for CATGQGAYEQYF.

The V call is TRBV5-1, the J call TRBJ2-2; maybe TRBD2 (5 bases). Germline V gene sequence: CDR1 SGHRS, CDR2 YFSETQ. This CDR3 is 14 amino acids long. V was shortened by 2 bases and J by 10 bases, with 15 bases between the two germline ends. In DNA form, the CDR3 reads TGCGCCAGCAGCTTAGGTATTCAGCGGTCGGAGCTGTTTTTT. Its protein product is CASSLGIQRSELFF.

The genes are TRBV9 and TRBJ2-3; 16 bases map to TRBD2. The germline gives CDR1 SGDLS, CDR2 YYNGEE. The CDR3 totals 16 residues. Trimming at V came to 2 bases and at J to 4 bases, leaving 1 base not matched to a gene. CDR3 sequence reads: CASSVGTSGGADTQYF. The CDR3 nucleotides are TGTGCCAGCAGCGTCGGGACTAGCGGGGGGGCAGATACGCAGTATTTT.

The chain's CDR3 is CATSVSRGVTYEQYF. CDR3 nucleotides: TGTGCCACCAGTGTCTCGCGGGGGGTAACCTACGAGCAGTACTTC. The gene calls are TRBV24-1 and TRBJ2-7; 8 bases line up with TRBD2. CDR1 is KGHDR and CDR2 is SFDVKD in the germline V gene. CDR3 length: 15 residues. The V and J ends lost 5 bases and 2 bases, in that order; junction bases with no gene match: 7.

The chain links TRBV5-1 to TRBJ1-3; 7 bases are shared with TRBD1. CDR1 is SGHRS, CDR2 YFSETQ, per germline. The CDR3 has 14 residues. The ends lost 4 bases at V and 2 bases at J; junction bases unmatched: 3. The CDR3 DNA reads TGCGCCAGCAGCCCACAGGGGACTGGAAACACCATATATTTT. It is translated as CASSPQGTGNTIYF.

The chain is built from TRBV27 and TRBJ1-5; weak D call: TRBD1 (6 bases). Trimming cost V 1 base and J 2 bases, with 12 bases left between them. This CDR3 region has 16 residues. Looked up from germline, CDR1 is MNHEY and CDR2 is SMNVEV (reference sequence). CDR3 loop: CASSLLGAEGNQPQHF. The CDR3 DNA reads as TGTGCCAGCAGTTTATTGGGGGCGGAGGGCAATCAGCCCCAGCATTTT.

This chain joins TRBV10-3 and TRBJ2-7; D gene unclear. The V end lost 9 bases, the J end lost 2 bases, and 8 bases lay between the germline ends. From germline, CDR1 is ENHRY and CDR2 SYGVKD. CDR3 length: 11 residues. CDR3 DNA: TGTGCCATACAAGATGCCTACGAGCAGTACTTC. This encodes CAIQDAYEQYF.

The rearrangement links TRBV14 to TRBJ2-5, with TRBD2 identical over 9 bases. CDR1 SGHDN and CDR2 FVKESK come from the germline V gene. V lost 3 bases and J lost 2; bases outside the gene matches: 4. This CDR3 is built from 15 residues. CDR3 nucleotides: TGTGCCAGCAGCCACTTGAGCGGGGGGCAAGAGACCCAGTACTTC. Its translation is CASSHLSGGQETQYF.

Regarding this clone: Different DNA sequences within this sample yield the same CDR3. This rearrangement joins TRBV30 to TRBJ1-5; 10 nucleotides match TRBD1. The CDR3 has 14 residues. V shed 5 bases, J shed 2 bases, and the junction held 3 bases outside the gene matches. In germline, CDR1 is GTSNPN, CDR2 SVGIG (reference sequence). The CDR3 bases are TGTGCCTGGGCGACAGGGGGCGGCAATCAGCCCCAGCATTTT. It is translated as CAWATGGGNQPQHF.

The chain employs TRBV5-1 and TRBJ1-4; D is undetermined. Per germline, CDR1 SGHRS and CDR2 YFSETQ. The CDR3 length is 15 residues. V was trimmed by 5 bases and J by 4 bases, leaving 15 bases between them. The CDR3 loop is CASSPTADLNEKLFF. The CDR3 DNA reads TGCGCCAGCAGTCCCACAGCAGACCTTAATGAAAAACTGTTTTTT.

V gene TRBV10-3 combines with J gene TRBJ1-1; the match to TRBD1 covers 8 bases. Unmatched junction bases numbered 9, after V lost 9 bases and J lost 3 bases. The CDR3 is 14 amino acids. Per the germline V gene, CDR1 is ENHRY and CDR2 is SYGVKD. CDR3 in DNA: TGTGCCATGGCACAACAGACAGGGGACACTGAAGCTTTCTTT. Translation: CAMAQQTGDTEAFF.

The rearrangement joins TRBV5-1 to TRBJ1-1; no definite D call. V was cut by 2 bases and J by 1 base, with 12 bases left in between. This CDR3 contains 15 residues. CDR1 and CDR2 (germline): SGHRS, YFSETQ. The CDR3 DNA is TGCGCCAGCAGCTTTGAGGCTCTCGGGAACACTGAAGCTTTCTTT. Its protein product is CASSFEALGNTEAFF.

The chain combines TRBV15 with TRBJ2-3; D might be TRBD2 (6 bases). This CDR3 is 15 amino acids long. Germline CDR1 and CDR2: LNHNV and YYDKDF (reference sequence). Trimming removed 0 bases from V and 6 bases from J, with 13 bases in between. Here the CDR3 reads CATSREGGSFDTQYF. CDR3 DNA sequence: TGTGCCACCAGCAGAGAGGGGGGTTCCTTTGATACGCAGTATTTT.

CDR3 sequence (DNA): TGTGCCAGCAGTTACTGGGGCAGGGCCGCTAACTATGGCTACACCTTC. As protein: CASSYWGRAANYGYTF. The V and J genes are TRBV6-5 and TRBJ1-2, with D tentatively TRBD1 (5 bases). The CDR3 sequence is 16 residues long. Germline V CDR1 and CDR2: MNHEY, SVGAGI. The V end was cut by 1 base, the J end by 0 bases, with 12 bases between.

Only a few counts were recorded for this clone. V usage is TRBV5-1 and J usage is TRBJ2-5; TRBD1 aligns across 9 bases. The ends lost 4 bases at V and 2 bases at J; junction bases unmatched: 6. The CDR3 length is 15 residues. Germline V gives CDR1 SGHRS, CDR2 YFSETQ. CDR3 nucleotide sequence: TGCGCCAGCAGCGACGGACAGGGGAAACAAGAGACCCAGTACTTC. This codes for CASSDGQGKQETQYF.

This chain joins TRBV21-1 and TRBJ2-3; the table calls TRBD1, which could not be checked here. TRBV21-1 is a documented pseudogene. CDR3 length: 21 residues. The DNA of the CDR3 is TGTGCCAGCAGCAAAGAAACCGAGCCTAACCGGGACAGGGTCCGCACAGATACGCAGTATTTT. Protein product: CASSKETEPNRDRVRTDTQYF.

This rearrangement joins TRBV3-1 (or the pseudogene TRBV3-2) to TRBJ2-3, with 10 bases that match TRBD1. The CDR3 runs to 16 residues. CDR1 and CDR2 from the germline V gene are LGHDT and YNNKEL (reference sequence). With 0 bases clipped from V and 3 bases from J, the junction kept 3 bases outside the gene matches. The CDR3 bases are TGTGCCAGCAGCCAAGATCTGGGACAGGGGACAGATACGCAGTATTTT. As protein: CASSQDLGQGTDTQYF.

The rearrangement uses TRBV7-9 and TRBJ2-1; TRBD1 might be the D (5 bases). Trimming shortened V by 10 bases and J by 7 bases, and 23 bases separated the two germline ends. This CDR3 contains 15 residues. Germline lookup yields CDR1 SEHNR and CDR2 FQNEAQ (reference sequence). In nucleotides, the CDR3 is TGTGCCACCAGGATTGGAGCGCCAGGGTATAATGAGCAGTTCTTC. Translated, it gives CATRIGAPGYNEQFF. The full variable domain, its missing parts supplied by reference TRBV7-9 and TRBJ2-1, is DTGVSQNPRHKITKRGQNVTFRCDPISEHNRLYWYRQTLGQGPEFLTYFQNEAQLEKSRLLSDRFSAERPKGSFSTLEIQRTEQGDSAMYLCATRIGAPGYNEQFFGPGTRLTVL.

This clone was counted only a few times. This sequence joins TRBV5-1 and TRBJ2-2; D is possibly TRBD2 (5 bases). V lost 7 bases and J 4 bases, leaving 17 bases between the germline ends. The germline V gene encodes CDR1 SGHRS and CDR2 YFSETQ. This CDR3 has 15 residues. CDR3 bases: TGCGCCAGCGCTTTCCTCGGGGTCGGCACCGGGGAGCTGTTTTTT. Translated, it gives CASAFLGVGTGELFF.